These T cell receptor beta chains were read from a single sample in a study of blood T cell repertoires in COVID-19. Clones were sequenced by immunoSEQ multiplex PCR, and TCRdb holds only the in-frame ones, with some missing. The table includes fewer than 100,000 clones, more than 70% detected once. The sample was peripheral blood. The receptors were gathered from a man in his sixties or seventies with acute or convalescent COVID-19. The CDR3 runs from the conserved cysteine through the conserved F or W. A D gene is named only where the DNA matches it firmly. Rows give clone size only sometimes, using once, few, many, or a class for an expanded clone.

d_call,j_call,clone_size,v_call,cdr3_aa,cdr3_nt
TRBD2,TRBJ2-1,-,TRBV6-5,CASRPYRLAVHEQFF,TGTGCCAGCAGACCCTATAGACTAGCGGTGCATGAGCAGTTCTTC
-,TRBJ2-1,-,TRBV7-7,CASSPREGWNNEQFF,TGTGCTAGCAGTCCAAGAGAGGGCTGGAACAATGAGCAGTTCTTC
-,TRBJ1-1,-,TRBV28,CASSFAGSDTEAFF,TGTGCCAGCAGTTTCGCCGGGTCGGACACTGAAGCTTTCTTT
-,TRBJ1-2,few,TRBV29-1,CSDRHGYGYTF,TGCAGCGACAGGCATGGCTATGGCTACACCTTC
TRBD2,TRBJ2-3,-,TRBV7-9,CASSLTTSGRRTDTQYF,TGTGCCAGCAGCTTAACGACTAGCGGGAGAAGGACAGATACGCAGTATTTT
-,TRBJ1-3,-,TRBV18,CASSPLAGESSGNTIYF,TGTGCCAGCTCACCTCTGGCGGGGGAGAGCTCTGGAAACACCATATATTTT
TRBD2,TRBJ2-1,-,TRBV27,CASSFTTSGRSWGSYNEQFF,TGTGCCAGCAGTTTCACGACTAGCGGGAGGTCGTGGGGTTCCTACAATGAGCAGTTCTTC
TRBD2,TRBJ2-5,-,TRBV28,CASLPREGRETQYF,TGTGCCAGTCTCCCTCGGGAGGGCCGAGAGACCCAGTACTTC
-,TRBJ2-7,-,TRBV6-5,CASSLKEPDLYEQYF,TGTGCCAGCAGTTTAAAGGAGCCCGACCTTTACGAGCAGTACTTC
-,TRBJ2-7,-,TRBV5-8,CASSHRNSYEQYF,TGTGCCAGCAGCCACAGGAATTCCTACGAGCAGTACTTC
TRBD1,TRBJ1-5,once,TRBV29-1,CSVLTGTGGNQPQHF,TGCAGCGTCCTTACCGGGACAGGGGGCAATCAGCCCCAGCATTTT
TRBD1,TRBJ2-7,-,TRBV9,CASSPQQGAYEQYF,TGTGCCAGCAGCCCCCAACAGGGGGCCTACGAGCAGTACTTC
TRBD1,TRBJ2-7,-,TRBV4-2,CASSQGGQGDSYEQYF,TGTGCCAGCAGCCAAGGCGGACAGGGGGATTCCTACGAGCAGTACTTC
TRBD1,TRBJ2-2,once,TRBV18,CASSLGQANTGELFF,TGTGCCAGCTCACTCGGACAGGCGAACACCGGGGAGCTGTTTTTT
TRBD2,TRBJ2-1,-,TRBV19,CASRKVYAGESYNEQFF,TGTGCCAGTAGGAAGGTTTATGCGGGAGAGTCCTACAATGAGCAGTTCTTC
-,TRBJ2-5,-,TRBV28,CASSLFRPRETQYF,TGTGCCAGCAGTTTATTCCGCCCGCGGGAGACCCAGTACTTC
TRBD2,TRBJ2-7,once,TRBV30,CAWSSGPYEQYF,TGTGCCTGGTCTAGCGGGCCCTACGAGCAGTACTTC
TRBD1,TRBJ2-1,-,TRBV9,CASVSDRGPPYNEQFF,TGTGCCAGCGTATCTGACAGGGGGCCTCCCTACAATGAGCAGTTCTTC
-,TRBJ2-5,-,TRBV5-1,CASSRAREETQYF,TGCGCCAGCAGCAGGGCGAGGGAAGAGACCCAGTACTTC
-,TRBJ2-1,-,TRBV7-2,CASSLEGLGYNEQFF,TGTGCCAGCAGCTTAGAGGGGTTGGGATACAATGAGCAGTTCTTC
-,TRBJ2-1,-,TRBV21-1,CASSSPGNEQFF,TGTGCCAGCAGCAGCCCAGGAAATGAGCAGTTCTTC
TRBD1,TRBJ1-4,-,TRBV20-1,CSASFGTGAEKLFF,TGCAGTGCTAGTTTTGGGACAGGGGCAGAAAAACTGTTTTTT
TRBD2,TRBJ2-1,-,TRBV7-7,CASSLSGTYNEQFF,TGTGCTAGCAGCTTAAGCGGGACCTACAATGAGCAGTTCTTC
TRBD1,TRBJ1-2,-,TRBV7-8,CASSPRGQSLMGYTF,TGTGCCAGCAGCCCCCGGGGACAGTCCCTTATGGGCTACACCTTC
-,TRBJ1-6,once,TRBV21-1,CASSKRGTENNSPLHF,TGTGCCAGCAGCAAAAGGGGGACAGAAAATAATTCACCCCTCCACTTT
-,TRBJ2-3,-,TRBV6-5,CASSYGSASTDTQYF,TGTGCCAGCAGTTACGGTAGCGCCAGCACAGATACGCAGTATTTT
-,TRBJ1-4,-,TRBV27,CASSLAGRAEKLFF,TGTGCCAGCAGTTTAGCTGGTCGCGCTGAAAAACTGTTTTTT
TRBD2,TRBJ2-5,-,TRBV19,CASSIGLAGGGETQYF,TGTGCCAGTAGTATAGGGCTAGCGGGAGGTGGAGAGACCCAGTACTTC
-,TRBJ2-7,-,TRBV18,CASSPGGSRSYEQYF,TGTGCCAGCTCACCAGGGGGCAGCAGGTCCTACGAGCAGTACTTC
TRBD2,TRBJ2-1,-,TRBV7-8,CASSPTSGIRNEQFF,TGTGCCAGCAGCCCGACTAGCGGGATACGAAATGAGCAGTTCTTC
TRBD1,TRBJ2-5,-,TRBV12-5,CASGLDQGAQYF,TGTGCTAGTGGTTTGGACCAGGGGGCCCAGTACTTC
-,TRBJ2-7,-,TRBV27,CASRSGGLPQYF,TGTGCCAGCCGTTCGGGGGGCCTCCCACAGTACTTC